This TCR beta chain was found in a study of PD-1 blockade in classical Hodgkin lymphoma (dated by TCRdb to between 2020 and 2021). Regarding the complete study: Nivolumab dosing was 3 mg/kg intravenously every 2 weeks, continuing until either disease progression or unacceptable toxicity. A peripheral blood immune signature of response to PD-1 blockade in classical Hodgkin lymphoma was defined using TCR beta sequencing and CyTOF.

From V the trimming removes 5 bases and from J it removes 4 bases, while the gene matches leave 14 bases of the junction unaccounted for. CDR1 and CDR2, looked up from the germline V gene, are SGHTA and FQGNSA. The CDR3 contains 19 residues, cysteine and phenylalanine counted. Of all the DNA, just the CDR3 is kept, 57 bases in frame from base 1. Details on this clone: There is no known antigen for this receptor. No much larger clone is present one base from it, and per-base qualities are unavailable.

Broader findings and caveats from the paper: The study covered only a single clinical trial cohort, and the causes of the repertoire differences, possibly disease activity or prior therapy, were still not defined. CD4+ but not CD8+ TCR diversity rose significantly by C4D1 (p=0.0027 vs p=0.16), most apparent in complete responders (p=0.02). Among trial patients, those achieving complete response had baseline diversity similar to that of newly diagnosed patients, while diversity was significantly lower in partial responders and progressors. Baseline TCR diversity was reported to be lower in newly diagnosed patients than in healthy donors, and even lower in relapsed/refractory patients. Patients starting nivolumab less than 1 year after ASCT had lower diversity and were excluded from later analyses to avoid confounding by immune reconstitution.

Genomic DNA was isolated using the Qiagen DNeasy kit from unsorted PBMCs as well as from negatively selected CD4+ and CD8+ fractions. Amplification of TCR beta CDR3 regions was done by immunoSEQ multiplex PCR with primers that anneal to V and J segments. A synthetic immune receptor repertoire was used to minimize amplification bias, and any residual bias was removed computationally once sequencing was done. From the authors' description of their analysis: Custom Python scripts were used to quantify repertoire diversity as the Shannon entropy index. Unsorted, CD4+ and CD8+ repertoires were analyzed separately, except in combined analyses where CD4+ and CD8+ sequences were merged in silico. A clone was considered expanded if an increase in frequency of at least 2-fold after treatment relative to C1D1 was found, and a pseudocount of 0.5 was applied to clones undetected at baseline. Singleton clones were defined as clones with 0 or 1 copy at C1D1, and non-singleton clones were defined as clones with 2 or more copies. Clones expanded in unsorted samples were labelled as CD4+, CD8+ or unknown by matching protein sequences in sorted samples from the same patient. Wilcoxon tests on paired samples were used to test changes in diversity from C1D1 to C4D1. TCRdb carries this immuneACCESS record with in-frame sequences only. Its versions omit some clonotypes, under half of them owing to an unresolved V gene in the studies checked, with the rest unexplained. D and trimming were read from the DNA, whereas the V and J calls and clone size are those reported in that table. For this sample the table gives 50,000 to 65,000 clones, of which less than 95% were detected only once. The ten largest make up 8.5% to 12% of the sample.

The time point label for this specimen denotes: cycle 2 day 1 (C2D1) of nivolumab. All trial patients had relapsed after autologous stem cell transplantation, with cohorts A, B and C differing in prior brentuximab vedotin exposure. The trial cohort included 50 to 60 patients with relapsed/refractory classical Hodgkin lymphoma, and each patient had a best overall response of complete response, partial response or progressive disease. Single-agent nivolumab was administered to trial patients in the multi-cohort phase II CheckMate 205 trial. An independent review committee assessed best overall response by applying the 2007 International Working Group response criteria. Trial PBMCs were obtained immediately prior to nivolumab initiation (C1D1) and on therapy at cycle 2 day 1 and cycle 4 day 1. Peripheral blood was collected in 8 mL Vacutainer Cell Preparation Tubes, from which PBMCs were isolated by centrifugation and then cryopreserved.

This sequence originates from a human donor with classical Hodgkin lymphoma. Sequenced here: peripheral blood mononuclear cells (PBMCs), sampled before the second cycle of nivolumab. The V gene is TRBV7-2 and the J gene is TRBJ2-7, and 16 junctional nucleotides match TRBD2. The CDR3 corresponds to CASSHRSGTSGRETYEQYF. The nucleotides read TGTGCCAGCAGCCACCGATCCGGGACTAGCGGGAGGGAAACGTACGAGCAGTACTTC. The full variable domain, completed from the reference TRBV7-2 and TRBJ2-7 proteins outside the CDR3, reads GAGVSQSPSNKVTEKGKDVELRCDPISGHTALYWYRQSLGQGLEFLIYFQGNSAPDKSGLPSDRFSAERTGGSVSTLTIQRTQQEDSAVYLCASSHRSGTSGRETYEQYFGPGTRLTVT.